This is a list of T cell receptor beta chains from one sample in a study of regulatory T cells in long-lasting Graves disease. TCRdb reprocessed the multiplex PCR reads with MiXCR, giving one entry per CDR3 protein. Of about 320,000 distinct CDR3 sequences listed, roughly 18% are singletons. Sequencing used peripheral blood mononuclear cells (PBMCs), obtained at new diagnosis, from a patient treated with antithyroid drugs. Every receptor here comes from a female donor with Graves disease. Each CDR3 is given with its conserved first and last residue. D genes are given only for firm matches. Some rows have no size entry. The others give once, few or many, or a class for an expanded clone.

J gene	D gene	clone size	V gene	CDR3 DNA	CDR3 protein
TRBJ2-7	.	many	TRBV4-1	TGCGCCAGCAGCGCACACCTAACCTACGAGCAGTACTTC	CASSAHLTYEQYF
TRBJ1-3	TRBD1	few	TRBV20-1	TGCAGTGCTAGAGTGGGACAGGGGATGAACACCATATATTTT	CSARVGQGMNTIYF
TRBJ2-1	TRBD2	many	TRBV5-6	TGTGCCAGCCAGCGGGAGGGAAGCTACAATGAGCAGTTCTTC	CASQREGSYNEQFF
TRBJ1-5	.	many	TRBV6-5	TGTGCCAGCAGTTATGCGACGGACATAAGCAATCAGCCCCAGCATTTT	CASSYATDISNQPQHF
TRBJ2-5	TRBD2	many	TRBV12-3/TRBV12-4	TGTGCCAGCAGTTTTCGAGCGGGAGGTGGGAGCGGCCAAGAGACCCAGTACTTC	CASSFRAGGGSGQETQYF
TRBJ2-7	TRBD2	.	TRBV13	TGTGCCAGCAGCTCAAGGGGACTAGCGGGTTCAACCTACGAGCAGTACTTC	CASSSRGLAGSTYEQYF
TRBJ2-2	.	many	TRBV15	TGTGCCACCAGAACACGACTGAACACCGGGGAGCTGTTTTTT	CATRTRLNTGELFF
TRBJ1-5	.	.	TRBV28	TGTGCCAGCAGTGATTCACGATACAATCAGCCCCAGCATTTT	CASSDSRYNQPQHF
TRBJ2-1	.	many	TRBV30	TGTGCCTGGGGTCCAGGGGGGTTGGCTGAGCAGTTCTTC	CAWGPGGLAEQFF
TRBJ2-7	.	many	TRBV27	TGTGCCAGCAGCGCAGGACAGTTGACCTACGAGCAGTACTTC	CASSAGQLTYEQYF
TRBJ2-2	.	many	TRBV9	TGTGCCAGCACCGACAGATCCACCGGGGAGCTGTTTTTT	CASTDRSTGELFF
TRBJ2-3	.	few	TRBV18	TGTGCCAGCTCACCAAAAGGTGGCAGGGTCTTGACAGATACGCAGTATTTT	CASSPKGGRVLTDTQYF
TRBJ2-3	.	many	TRBV27	TGTGCCAGCAGTCTACAGGGTAGGGCAGATACGCAGTATTTT	CASSLQGRADTQYF
TRBJ2-2	.	many	TRBV6-4	TGTGCCAGCAGTGACGGGAACACCGGGGAGCTGTTTTTT	CASSDGNTGELFF
TRBJ1-3	TRBD1	.	TRBV18	TGTGCCAGCTCACCTACCGGACAGGCTGCTGGAAACACCATATATTTT	CASSPTGQAAGNTIYF
TRBJ1-1	.	many	TRBV28	TGTGCCAGCAGCTCGGGGGCTAACACTGAAGCTTTCTTT	CASSSGANTEAFF
TRBJ1-5	.	many	TRBV28	TGTGCCAGCAGTCCCCGGACAAGTAGCAATCAGCCCCAGCATTTT	CASSPRTSSNQPQHF
TRBJ1-6	.	few	TRBV9	TGTGCCAGCAGTTCTAGCCCGGATTCACCCCTCCACTTT	CASSSSPDSPLHF
TRBJ1-6	.	many	TRBV2	TGTGCCAGCAGTGAGGCAGGCTTTGATTCACCCCTCCACTTT	CASSEAGFDSPLHF
TRBJ2-5	.	many	TRBV14	TGTGCCAGCAGCCAGGTGGCGGGCTTCCCAGAGACCCAGTACTTC	CASSQVAGFPETQYF
TRBJ2-7	TRBD2	many	TRBV2	TGTGCCAGCAGTAAACTAGCGGAGGGGGAGCAGTACTTC	CASSKLAEGEQYF
TRBJ2-5	.	many	TRBV20-1	TGCAGTGCTAGAGTTGCGGGAAGGACGTTGGAGACCCAGTACTTC	CSARVAGRTLETQYF
TRBJ2-7	.	many	TRBV2	TGTGCCAGCAGTGAACAGATGAGCGGCGAGCAGTACTTC	CASSEQMSGEQYF
TRBJ2-1	TRBD2	many	TRBV30	TGTGCCTGGAGTGGCTTAGCGGGAGGGAAGCAGTTCTTC	CAWSGLAGGKQFF
TRBJ1-6	TRBD1	few	TRBV20-1	TGCAGTGCTACCGGGACAGGGAACTCACCCCTCCACTTT	CSATGTGNSPLHF
TRBJ1-1	.	.	TRBV11-1	TGTGCCAGCAGCTTTTTTTGGGGGACTGAAGCTTTCTTT	CASSFFWGTEAFF
TRBJ2-2	TRBD2	once	TRBV12-3/TRBV12-4	TGTGCCAGCAGTTCGGCAAAACCATCGACAGGCGGAGGGACTAGCGGAAACACCGGGGAGCTGTTTTTT	CASSSAKPSTGGGTSGNTGELFF
TRBJ2-3	.	many	TRBV12-3/TRBV12-4	TGTGCCAGCAGTATGAACGGGGATACGCAGTATTTT	CASSMNGDTQYF
TRBJ2-2	TRBD1	many	TRBV2	TGTGCCAGTACGGGGGGACAGGGAACCGGGGAGCTGTTTTTT	CASTGGQGTGELFF
TRBJ1-1	.	few	TRBV3-1	TGTGCCAGCACCCCAGACAGAGTGAACACTGAAGCTTTCTTT	CASTPDRVNTEAFF